A single sample is the source of the 20 T cell receptor beta chains below, sequenced in a study of HIV-infected patients and healthy controls. Reverse transcription used approximately 500 ng RNA and constant-region primers for alpha and beta. Each of the alpha and beta chains got its own library through chain-specific third strand synthesis with indices. TCRdb re-called the 5' RACE reads through MiXCR, storing one row per CDR3 protein. The sample contains several thousand distinct CDR3 sequences, approximately 11% of which appear only once. All unsorted peripheral T cells were captured because whole blood was used without fractionation. Sequenced here: blood, sampled before antiretroviral therapy. These receptor sequences come from an adult with HIV infection.

This clonotype has more than one count but fewer than ten. This chain links TRBV19 with TRBJ2-1; 8 positions match TRBD2. The V gene's germline CDR1 is LNHDA and CDR2 SQIVND (reference sequence). The length of the CDR3 is 14 residues. J lost 3 bases, V lost 4 bases, and 2 bases had no gene match. CDR3 sequence (DNA): TGTGCCAGTAGTAGAGGGACTAGCTACAATGAGCAGTTCTTC. It codes for CASSRGTSYNEQFF.

By frequency in the sample, this clonotype is medium-sized. The rearrangement links TRBV29-1 to TRBJ2-3; D unresolved. The CDR3 sequence is 14 residues long. Trimming stripped 3 bases from V and 0 bases from J, with 10 bases between. Germline lookup yields CDR1 SQVTM and CDR2 ANQGSEA. Here the CDR3 DNA reads TGCAGCGTTGAGACATCCTCCAGCACAGATACGCAGTATTTT. Translating gives CSVETSSSTDTQYF.

This clonotype was picked up many times. CDR3 DNA sequence: TGTGCCATCAGTGATGGGACAGGGGATTGGGATACGCAGTATTTT. This gives the protein CAISDGTGDWDTQYF. The V gene is TRBV10-3, the J gene TRBJ2-3; 10 positions agree with TRBD1. Germline CDR1 reads ENHRY; CDR2 reads SYGVKD. V shed 3 bases and J 6 bases; nucleotides not matched to a gene: 6. The length of the CDR3 is 15 residues.

Ten or more counts support this clonotype. The rearrangement links TRBV5-1 to TRBJ2-1; 10 bases match TRBD2. Trimming took 4 bases from V and 5 from J; bases not matched to a gene: 9. CDR1 and CDR2 (germline): SGHRS, YFSETQ. CDR3 length: 16 residues. This CDR3 is CASSTFVAGGDNEQFF. Here the CDR3 DNA reads TGCGCCAGCAGCACTTTTGTAGCGGGAGGTGACAATGAGCAGTTCTTC.

The chain combines TRBV19 with TRBJ2-5, with a tentative D call TRBD2 (5 bases). The CDR3 extends over 15 amino acids. Germline V lookup: CDR1 LNHDA, CDR2 SQIVND (reference sequence). The V and J ends lost 1 base and 1 base respectively, with 10 bases between them. CDR3: CASSIGYRGQETQYF. CDR3 DNA sequence: TGTGCCAGTAGTATAGGATATCGGGGCCAAGAGACCCAGTACTTC.

The chain is built from TRBV30 and TRBJ1-1; D gene unclear. V was shortened by 2 bases and J by 3 bases, with 10 bases between the two germline ends. CDR3 length equals 13 residues. Germline CDR1 and CDR2: GTSNPN and SVGIG (reference sequence). CDR3: CAWSSDRDTEAFF. The CDR3 bases are TGTGCCTGGAGTTCTGACCGCGACACTGAAGCTTTCTTT.

This clonotype was seen many times. V is TRBV5-1 and J is TRBJ1-4, with no clear D. The germline V gene encodes CDR1 SGHRS and CDR2 YFSETQ. Deletions cut 2 bases from V and 4 bases from J, with 6 bases between. The CDR3 runs to 13 residues. Here the CDR3 reads CASSFQDNEKLFF. CDR3 DNA sequence: TGCGCCAGCAGCTTCCAGGATAATGAAAAACTGTTTTTT.

This clonotype showed up just a few times. CDR3 DNA sequence: TGCAGTGCTCTACGCTCCGGGACTAGCGGCCGCACAGATACGCAGTATTTT. As protein: CSALRSGTSGRTDTQYF. The chain employs TRBV20-1 and TRBJ2-3, with 11 bases lining up with TRBD2. The junction had 11 bases not matched to a gene; V was cut back by 5 bases and J by 1 base. There are 17 residues in the CDR3. Germline CDR1 reads DFQATT; CDR2 reads SNEGSKA (reference sequence).

The table lists this clonotype with many counts. This sequence joins TRBV28 and TRBJ1-2; D is ambiguous. The CDR3 is 11 residues long. Deletions cut 8 bases from V and 3 bases from J, with 7 bases between. Germline assignment: CDR1 MDHEN and CDR2 SYDVKM. In DNA form, the CDR3 reads TGTGCCAGCGAAACAGACTATGGCTACACCTTC. Amino acid sequence: CASETDYGYTF.

J is TRBJ1-2 and V is TRBV7-2, with 8 positions matching TRBD1. Trimming cost V 5 bases and J 2 bases; bases outside gene matches: 10. Germline values: CDR1 SGHTA, CDR2 FQGNSA. The CDR3 loop spans 16 amino acids. The CDR3 loop is CASSVDWTGSNYGYTF. The CDR3 DNA sequence: TGTGCCAGCAGCGTCGACTGGACAGGGAGCAACTATGGCTACACCTTC.

This clonotype is categorized as medium-sized. The CDR3 nucleotides read TGTGCCAGCAGTTTATGGTGGGGGTATCTGCGAGGCTACACCTTC. Residues: CASSLWWGYLRGYTF. The chain is built from TRBV28 and TRBJ1-2; a possible D gene is TRBD1 (5 bases). Germline CDR1 MDHEN, CDR2 SYDVKM. This CDR3 has 15 residues. V dropped 0 bases and J dropped 8 bases, with 16 bases sitting between them.

This clonotype was observed a handful of times. The V and J genes are TRBV7-9 and TRBJ2-3; perhaps TRBD2 as D (6 bases). The CDR3 is 14 amino acids. V dropped 3 bases and J dropped 2 bases, with 9 bases sitting between them. Per germline, CDR1 SEHNR and CDR2 FQNEAQ (reference sequence). The CDR3 region is CASSFGGVTDTQYF. In nucleotides, the CDR3 is TGTGCCAGCAGCTTCGGCGGGGTCACAGATACGCAGTATTTT.

There are many counts of this clonotype. This chain connects TRBV7-2 to TRBJ1-6; a possible D gene is TRBD1 (5 bases). The ends were cut back, 0 bases at V and 7 bases at J, with 10 bases in the middle. The CDR3 contains 15 residues. The germline CDR1 and CDR2 sequences are SGHTA and FQGNSA. This chain's CDR3 is CASSLAGPPNSPLHF. As DNA, the CDR3 is TGTGCCAGCAGCTTAGCGGGACCCCCCAATTCACCCCTCCACTTT.

V usage is TRBV6-6 and J usage is TRBJ2-7; 8 bases agree with TRBD1. CDR1 and CDR2 (germline): MNHNY, SVGAGI (reference sequence). There are 15 residues in the CDR3. Trimming at V came to 6 bases and at J to 0 bases, leaving 7 bases not matched to a gene. CDR3 in DNA: TGTGCCAGCAGCCCCGGGACAGGAATCTCCTACGAGCAGTACTTC. Its protein is CASSPGTGISYEQYF.

This clonotype was seen ten or more times. The chain carries TRBV5-1 and TRBJ1-4, with D perhaps TRBD1 (5 bases). CDR1 SGHRS and CDR2 YFSETQ come from the germline V gene. V gave up 3 bases and J gave up 3 bases, with 15 bases separating them. The CDR3 spans 16 residues. The CDR3 sequence: CASSSQPRGSNEKLFF. CDR3 nucleotide sequence: TGCGCCAGCAGCTCACAACCAAGGGGATCTAATGAAAAACTGTTTTTT.

This clonotype was recorded at least ten times. The rearrangement uses TRBV6-1 and TRBJ2-5; no clear D gene. V gave up 6 bases and J gave up 5 bases, with 10 bases separating them. Germline assignment: CDR1 MNHNS and CDR2 SASEGT. This CDR3 region has 12 residues. CDR3 protein: CASREIGETQYF. Here the CDR3 DNA reads TGTGCCAGCAGGGAGATCGGGGAGACCCAGTACTTC.

This clonotype was observed a few times. The V gene is TRBV15, the J gene TRBJ2-3, with D possibly matching TRBD1 (5 bases). The CDR3 loop spans 14 amino acids. From germline, CDR1 is LNHNV and CDR2 YYDKDF (reference sequence). The ends were cut back, 3 bases at V and 3 bases at J, with 10 bases in the middle. CDR3: CATSSRAGTDTQYF. In DNA form, the CDR3 reads TGTGCCACCAGCAGCAGGGCAGGAACAGATACGCAGTATTTT.

This clonotype was counted ten times or more. The chain carries TRBV5-1 and TRBJ1-2; 7 bases map to TRBD1. Trimming removed 4 bases from V and 0 bases from J; junction bases left unmatched: 3. Germline loops: CDR1 SGHRS, CDR2 YFSETQ. The CDR3 covers 14 residues. The CDR3 reads CASSGTASNYGYTF. Here the CDR3 DNA reads TGCGCCAGCAGCGGGACAGCTTCTAACTATGGCTACACCTTC.

The V gene is TRBV7-2, the J gene TRBJ2-1, with TRBD2 matching 13 bases. V shed 1 base and J 3 bases; nucleotides not matched to a gene: 6. The CDR3 is 18 residues long. Germline V lookup: CDR1 SGHTA, CDR2 FQGNSA. The CDR3, as DNA: TGTGCCAGCAGCTTAGGTCCGGGACTAGCGGGAAGCTACAATGAGCAGTTCTTC. This encodes CASSLGPGLAGSYNEQFF.

The J gene is TRBJ2-1, the V gene TRBV6-5, with 9 bases aligning to TRBD2. Trimming cost V 2 bases and J 10 bases; bases outside gene matches: 6. The CDR3 totals 14 residues. Per the germline V gene, CDR1 is MNHEY and CDR2 is SVGAGI. CDR3 bases: TGTGCCAGCAGTTACGGGATAACTAGCGGGGAGCAGTTCTTC. This gives the protein CASSYGITSGEQFF.